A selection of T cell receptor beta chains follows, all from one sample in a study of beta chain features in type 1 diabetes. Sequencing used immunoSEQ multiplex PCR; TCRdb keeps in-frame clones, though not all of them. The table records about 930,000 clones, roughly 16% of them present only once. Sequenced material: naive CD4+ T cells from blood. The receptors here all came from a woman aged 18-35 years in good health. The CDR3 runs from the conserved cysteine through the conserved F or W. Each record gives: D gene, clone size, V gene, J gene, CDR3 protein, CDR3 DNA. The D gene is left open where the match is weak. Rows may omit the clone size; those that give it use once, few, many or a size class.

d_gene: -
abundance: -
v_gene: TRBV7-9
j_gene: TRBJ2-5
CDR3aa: CASRGGNQETQYF
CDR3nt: TGTGCCAGCAGAGGGGGGAACCAAGAGACCCAGTACTTC

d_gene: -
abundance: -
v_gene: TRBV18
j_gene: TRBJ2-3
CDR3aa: CASSPLRTSTDTQYF
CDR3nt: TGTGCCAGCTCACCGCTTAGGACTAGCACAGATACGCAGTATTTT

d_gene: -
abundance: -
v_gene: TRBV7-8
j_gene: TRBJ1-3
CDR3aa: CASSLAASGNTIYF
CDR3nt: TGTGCCAGCAGCTTAGCAGCTTCTGGAAACACCATATATTTT

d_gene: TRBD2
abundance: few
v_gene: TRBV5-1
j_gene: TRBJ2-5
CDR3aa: CASSGGEPLETQYF
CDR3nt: TGCGCCAGCAGCGGGGGGGAACCCTTGGAGACCCAGTACTTC

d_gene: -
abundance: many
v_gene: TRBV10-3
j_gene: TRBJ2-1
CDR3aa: CAISDSGGTENEQFF
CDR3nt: TGTGCCATCAGTGATTCCGGAGGGACTGAGAATGAGCAGTTCTTC

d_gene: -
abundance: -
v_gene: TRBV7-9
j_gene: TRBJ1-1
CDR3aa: CATRTPNTEAFF
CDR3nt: TGTGCCACCCGGACTCCGAACACTGAAGCTTTCTTT

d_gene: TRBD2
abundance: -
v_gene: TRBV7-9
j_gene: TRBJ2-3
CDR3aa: CASSSLAGGSPGLDTQYF
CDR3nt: TGTGCCAGCAGCTCTCTAGCGGGAGGGTCTCCTGGCCTAGATACGCAGTATTTT

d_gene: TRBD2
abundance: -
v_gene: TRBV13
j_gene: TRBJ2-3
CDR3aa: CASSYLGREGPDTQYF
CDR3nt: TGTGCCAGCAGCTACCTGGGGCGGGAGGGGCCGGATACGCAGTATTTT

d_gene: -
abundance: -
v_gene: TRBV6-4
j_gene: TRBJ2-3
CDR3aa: CASRSRLDSPTDTQYF
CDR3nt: TGTGCCAGCAGAAGCCGCCTCGACAGCCCAACAGATACGCAGTATTTT

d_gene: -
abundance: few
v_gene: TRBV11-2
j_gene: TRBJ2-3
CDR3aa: CASRLRRTDSTDTQYF
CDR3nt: TGTGCCAGCAGGCTGCGGAGGACGGACAGCACAGATACGCAGTATTTT

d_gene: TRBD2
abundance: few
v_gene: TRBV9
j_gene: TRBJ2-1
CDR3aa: CASSPQGLAAVNEQFF
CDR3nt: TGTGCCAGCAGCCCCCAGGGACTAGCGGCTGTCAATGAGCAGTTCTTC

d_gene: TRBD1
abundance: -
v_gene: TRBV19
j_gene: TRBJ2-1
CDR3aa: CASSTPRDRVNNEQFF
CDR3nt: TGTGCCAGTAGTACGCCGCGGGACAGGGTGAACAATGAGCAGTTCTTC

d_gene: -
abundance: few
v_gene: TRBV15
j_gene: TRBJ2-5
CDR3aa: CATSRDREGRGETQYF
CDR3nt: TGTGCCACCAGCAGAGATCGTGAGGGACGGGGAGAGACCCAGTACTTC

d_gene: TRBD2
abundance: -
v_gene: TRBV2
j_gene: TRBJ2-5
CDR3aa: CASSAFGGGLTQYF
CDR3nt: TGTGCCAGCAGTGCCTTTGGGGGAGGGTTGACCCAGTACTTC

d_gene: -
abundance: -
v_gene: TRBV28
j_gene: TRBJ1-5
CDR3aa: CASSPAAGGNQPQHF
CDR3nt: TGTGCCAGCAGTCCGGCGGCGGGTGGGAATCAGCCCCAGCATTTT

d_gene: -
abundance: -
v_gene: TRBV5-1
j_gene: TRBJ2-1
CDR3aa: CASSLVNPTYNEQFF
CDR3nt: TGCGCCAGCAGCTTGGTCAACCCGACCTACAATGAGCAGTTCTTC

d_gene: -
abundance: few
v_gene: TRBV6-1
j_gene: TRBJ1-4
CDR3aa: CASSEQGSGEKLFF
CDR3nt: TGTGCCAGCAGCGAACAGGGAAGCGGTGAAAAACTGTTTTTT

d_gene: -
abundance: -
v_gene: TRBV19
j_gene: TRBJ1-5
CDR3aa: CASSIAPNQPQHF
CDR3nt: TGTGCCAGTAGTATAGCTCCGAATCAGCCCCAGCATTTT

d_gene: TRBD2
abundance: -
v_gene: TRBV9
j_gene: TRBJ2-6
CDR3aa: CASSLGGTLISGANVLTF
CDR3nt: TGTGCCAGCAGCCTGGGGGGGACTCTTATATCTGGGGCCAACGTCCTGACTTTC

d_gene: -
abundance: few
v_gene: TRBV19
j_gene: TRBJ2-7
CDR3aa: CASMRQGGGEQYF
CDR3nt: TGTGCCAGTATGCGGCAGGGTGGAGGCGAGCAGTACTTC

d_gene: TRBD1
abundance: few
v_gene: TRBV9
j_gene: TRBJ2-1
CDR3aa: CASSEGAWDSLYNEQFF
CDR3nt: TGTGCCAGCAGCGAGGGAGCCTGGGACAGCCTTTACAATGAGCAGTTCTTC

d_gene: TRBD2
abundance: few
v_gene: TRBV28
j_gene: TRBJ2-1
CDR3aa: CASSLGLAGPNEQFF
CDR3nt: TGTGCCAGCAGTTTGGGACTAGCGGGACCGAATGAGCAGTTCTTC

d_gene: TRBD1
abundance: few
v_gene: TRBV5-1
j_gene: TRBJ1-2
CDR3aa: CASSPGTGVGYTF
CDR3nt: TGCGCCAGCAGCCCCGGGACAGGGGTTGGCTACACCTTC

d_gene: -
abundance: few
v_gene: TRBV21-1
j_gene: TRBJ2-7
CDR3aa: CASSARAVDYEQYF
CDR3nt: TGTGCCAGCAGCGCGCGCGCCGTCGACTACGAGCAGTACTTC

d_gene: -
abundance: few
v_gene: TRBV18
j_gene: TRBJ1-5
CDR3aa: CASSPLRGNNQPQHF
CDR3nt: TGTGCCAGCTCACCACTCCGGGGTAACAATCAGCCCCAGCATTTT

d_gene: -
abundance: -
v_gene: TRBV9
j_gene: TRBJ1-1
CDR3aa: CASSVRGAAEAFF
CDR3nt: TGTGCCAGCAGCGTTCGGGGGGCTGCTGAAGCCTTCTTT

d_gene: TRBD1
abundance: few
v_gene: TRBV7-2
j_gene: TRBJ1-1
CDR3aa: CASSSRQGANTEAFF
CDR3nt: TGTGCCAGCAGCTCCCGACAGGGGGCGAACACTGAAGCTTTCTTT

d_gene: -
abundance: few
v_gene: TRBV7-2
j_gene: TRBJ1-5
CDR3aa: CASSPTGIHQPQHF
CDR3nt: TGTGCCAGCAGCCCGACAGGCATTCATCAGCCCCAGCATTTT

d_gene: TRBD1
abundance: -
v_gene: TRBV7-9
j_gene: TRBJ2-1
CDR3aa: CASSLGVAGQGANEQFF
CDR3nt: TGTGCCAGCAGCTTAGGTGTGGCTGGACAGGGGGCCAATGAGCAGTTCTTC

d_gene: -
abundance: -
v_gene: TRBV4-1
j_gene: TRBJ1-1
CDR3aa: CASSQVGLSRDTEAFF
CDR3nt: TGCGCCAGCAGCCAAGTTGGCTTGAGTCGCGACACTGAAGCTTTCTTT

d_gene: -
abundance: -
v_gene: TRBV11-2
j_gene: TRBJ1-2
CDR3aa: CASLGADVRGYTF
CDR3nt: TGTGCCAGCCTGGGGGCAGATGTACGTGGCTACACCTTC

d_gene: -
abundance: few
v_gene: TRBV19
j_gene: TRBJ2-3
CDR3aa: CASSIQVSTDTQYF
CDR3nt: TGTGCCAGTAGTATCCAGGTTAGCACAGATACGCAGTATTTT

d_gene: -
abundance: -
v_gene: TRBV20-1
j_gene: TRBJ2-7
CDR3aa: CSVSAGGEQYF
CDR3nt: TGCAGTGTTTCCGCAGGAGGCGAGCAGTACTTC

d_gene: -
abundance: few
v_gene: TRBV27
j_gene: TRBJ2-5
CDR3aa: CASSLVGRSLRYF
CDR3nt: TGTGCCAGCAGTTTAGTGGGACGGTCGTTGAGGTACTTC

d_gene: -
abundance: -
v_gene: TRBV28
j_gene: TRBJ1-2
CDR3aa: CASTPGDSRSYGYTF
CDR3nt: TGTGCCAGCACCCCCGGAGACAGCAGAAGCTATGGCTACACCTTC

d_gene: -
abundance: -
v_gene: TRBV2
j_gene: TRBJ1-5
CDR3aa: CASSDFSRAGVQPQHF
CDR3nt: TGTGCCAGCAGTGACTTTTCTCGGGCGGGGGTTCAGCCCCAGCATTTT

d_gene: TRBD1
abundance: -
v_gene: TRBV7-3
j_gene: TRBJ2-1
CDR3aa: CASSRRDRGYNEQFF
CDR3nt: TGTGCCAGCAGCCGCCGGGACAGGGGTTACAATGAGCAGTTCTTC

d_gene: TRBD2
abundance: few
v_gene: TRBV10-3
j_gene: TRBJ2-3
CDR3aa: CAISELAGGQGDTQYF
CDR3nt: TGTGCCATCAGTGAACTGGCGGGAGGTCAAGGAGATACGCAGTATTTT

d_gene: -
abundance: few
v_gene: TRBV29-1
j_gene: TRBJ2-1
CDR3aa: CSVGSGPLYNEQFF
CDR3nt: TGCAGCGTTGGTTCTGGGCCTTTATACAATGAGCAGTTCTTC

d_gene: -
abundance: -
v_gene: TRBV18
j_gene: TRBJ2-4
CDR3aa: CASSPPNTADIQYF
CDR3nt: TGTGCCAGCTCACCACCAAATACTGCGGACATTCAGTACTTC

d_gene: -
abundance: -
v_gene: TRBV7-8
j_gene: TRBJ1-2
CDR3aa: CASSFPQQYGYTF
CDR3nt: TGTGCCAGCAGCTTCCCACAGCAGTATGGCTACACCTTC

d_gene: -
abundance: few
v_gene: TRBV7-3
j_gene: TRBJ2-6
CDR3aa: CASPISRTASGANVLTF
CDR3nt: TGTGCCAGCCCAATCTCCAGGACAGCCTCTGGGGCCAACGTCCTGACTTTC